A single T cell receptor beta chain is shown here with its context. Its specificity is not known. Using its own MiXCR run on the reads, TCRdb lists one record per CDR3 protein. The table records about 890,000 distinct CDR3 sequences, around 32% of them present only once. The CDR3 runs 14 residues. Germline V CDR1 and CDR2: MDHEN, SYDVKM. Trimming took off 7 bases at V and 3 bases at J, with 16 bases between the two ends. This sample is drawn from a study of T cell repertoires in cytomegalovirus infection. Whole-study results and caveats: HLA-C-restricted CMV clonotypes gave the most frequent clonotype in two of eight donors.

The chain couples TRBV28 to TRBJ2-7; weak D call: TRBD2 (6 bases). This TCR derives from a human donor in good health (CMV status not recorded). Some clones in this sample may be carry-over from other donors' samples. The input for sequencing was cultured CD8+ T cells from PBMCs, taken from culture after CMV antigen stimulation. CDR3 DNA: TGTGCCAGCACCACCCCGGGGGAGTACTACGAGCAGTACTTC. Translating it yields CASTTPGEYYEQYF.